This record concerns one TCR beta chain sequence. Its antigen remains unidentified. A much larger clonotype is one base distant, so this may be a read error. This sample is part of a study of read filtering for tumor transcriptome and immune sequencing. Study information: R-ISS stage counts were about eight for I, about 15 for II, 6 or 7 for III.

Findings and caveats of the study: Without single-read clonotypes, shared clonotype proportions correlated more between IR-seq and RNA-seq. The sorted CD138-negative fraction was a mixed bone marrow immune population, not purified T cells.

The CDR3 spans 13 residues. CDR1 MNHEY and CDR2 SVGAGI come from the germline V gene. This library used around 0.4 ug RNA and molecular barcoded adaptors spanning alpha/delta and beta/gamma chains. TCRdb redid the calling of the reads with MiXCR, one entry per CDR3 protein. The sample includes about 86,000 distinct CDR3 sequences, roughly 12% of them seen just once. J is TRBJ1-4 and V is TRBV6-5, with D uncertain. Material: a population of CD138-negative cells sorted from bone marrow. The origin of this receptor is a donor at least 40 years old with multiple myeloma. CDR3 coding DNA: TGTGCCAGCAGCCACCCTAGTCTAGAAAGACTGTTTTTT. Translating it yields CASSHPSLERLFF.